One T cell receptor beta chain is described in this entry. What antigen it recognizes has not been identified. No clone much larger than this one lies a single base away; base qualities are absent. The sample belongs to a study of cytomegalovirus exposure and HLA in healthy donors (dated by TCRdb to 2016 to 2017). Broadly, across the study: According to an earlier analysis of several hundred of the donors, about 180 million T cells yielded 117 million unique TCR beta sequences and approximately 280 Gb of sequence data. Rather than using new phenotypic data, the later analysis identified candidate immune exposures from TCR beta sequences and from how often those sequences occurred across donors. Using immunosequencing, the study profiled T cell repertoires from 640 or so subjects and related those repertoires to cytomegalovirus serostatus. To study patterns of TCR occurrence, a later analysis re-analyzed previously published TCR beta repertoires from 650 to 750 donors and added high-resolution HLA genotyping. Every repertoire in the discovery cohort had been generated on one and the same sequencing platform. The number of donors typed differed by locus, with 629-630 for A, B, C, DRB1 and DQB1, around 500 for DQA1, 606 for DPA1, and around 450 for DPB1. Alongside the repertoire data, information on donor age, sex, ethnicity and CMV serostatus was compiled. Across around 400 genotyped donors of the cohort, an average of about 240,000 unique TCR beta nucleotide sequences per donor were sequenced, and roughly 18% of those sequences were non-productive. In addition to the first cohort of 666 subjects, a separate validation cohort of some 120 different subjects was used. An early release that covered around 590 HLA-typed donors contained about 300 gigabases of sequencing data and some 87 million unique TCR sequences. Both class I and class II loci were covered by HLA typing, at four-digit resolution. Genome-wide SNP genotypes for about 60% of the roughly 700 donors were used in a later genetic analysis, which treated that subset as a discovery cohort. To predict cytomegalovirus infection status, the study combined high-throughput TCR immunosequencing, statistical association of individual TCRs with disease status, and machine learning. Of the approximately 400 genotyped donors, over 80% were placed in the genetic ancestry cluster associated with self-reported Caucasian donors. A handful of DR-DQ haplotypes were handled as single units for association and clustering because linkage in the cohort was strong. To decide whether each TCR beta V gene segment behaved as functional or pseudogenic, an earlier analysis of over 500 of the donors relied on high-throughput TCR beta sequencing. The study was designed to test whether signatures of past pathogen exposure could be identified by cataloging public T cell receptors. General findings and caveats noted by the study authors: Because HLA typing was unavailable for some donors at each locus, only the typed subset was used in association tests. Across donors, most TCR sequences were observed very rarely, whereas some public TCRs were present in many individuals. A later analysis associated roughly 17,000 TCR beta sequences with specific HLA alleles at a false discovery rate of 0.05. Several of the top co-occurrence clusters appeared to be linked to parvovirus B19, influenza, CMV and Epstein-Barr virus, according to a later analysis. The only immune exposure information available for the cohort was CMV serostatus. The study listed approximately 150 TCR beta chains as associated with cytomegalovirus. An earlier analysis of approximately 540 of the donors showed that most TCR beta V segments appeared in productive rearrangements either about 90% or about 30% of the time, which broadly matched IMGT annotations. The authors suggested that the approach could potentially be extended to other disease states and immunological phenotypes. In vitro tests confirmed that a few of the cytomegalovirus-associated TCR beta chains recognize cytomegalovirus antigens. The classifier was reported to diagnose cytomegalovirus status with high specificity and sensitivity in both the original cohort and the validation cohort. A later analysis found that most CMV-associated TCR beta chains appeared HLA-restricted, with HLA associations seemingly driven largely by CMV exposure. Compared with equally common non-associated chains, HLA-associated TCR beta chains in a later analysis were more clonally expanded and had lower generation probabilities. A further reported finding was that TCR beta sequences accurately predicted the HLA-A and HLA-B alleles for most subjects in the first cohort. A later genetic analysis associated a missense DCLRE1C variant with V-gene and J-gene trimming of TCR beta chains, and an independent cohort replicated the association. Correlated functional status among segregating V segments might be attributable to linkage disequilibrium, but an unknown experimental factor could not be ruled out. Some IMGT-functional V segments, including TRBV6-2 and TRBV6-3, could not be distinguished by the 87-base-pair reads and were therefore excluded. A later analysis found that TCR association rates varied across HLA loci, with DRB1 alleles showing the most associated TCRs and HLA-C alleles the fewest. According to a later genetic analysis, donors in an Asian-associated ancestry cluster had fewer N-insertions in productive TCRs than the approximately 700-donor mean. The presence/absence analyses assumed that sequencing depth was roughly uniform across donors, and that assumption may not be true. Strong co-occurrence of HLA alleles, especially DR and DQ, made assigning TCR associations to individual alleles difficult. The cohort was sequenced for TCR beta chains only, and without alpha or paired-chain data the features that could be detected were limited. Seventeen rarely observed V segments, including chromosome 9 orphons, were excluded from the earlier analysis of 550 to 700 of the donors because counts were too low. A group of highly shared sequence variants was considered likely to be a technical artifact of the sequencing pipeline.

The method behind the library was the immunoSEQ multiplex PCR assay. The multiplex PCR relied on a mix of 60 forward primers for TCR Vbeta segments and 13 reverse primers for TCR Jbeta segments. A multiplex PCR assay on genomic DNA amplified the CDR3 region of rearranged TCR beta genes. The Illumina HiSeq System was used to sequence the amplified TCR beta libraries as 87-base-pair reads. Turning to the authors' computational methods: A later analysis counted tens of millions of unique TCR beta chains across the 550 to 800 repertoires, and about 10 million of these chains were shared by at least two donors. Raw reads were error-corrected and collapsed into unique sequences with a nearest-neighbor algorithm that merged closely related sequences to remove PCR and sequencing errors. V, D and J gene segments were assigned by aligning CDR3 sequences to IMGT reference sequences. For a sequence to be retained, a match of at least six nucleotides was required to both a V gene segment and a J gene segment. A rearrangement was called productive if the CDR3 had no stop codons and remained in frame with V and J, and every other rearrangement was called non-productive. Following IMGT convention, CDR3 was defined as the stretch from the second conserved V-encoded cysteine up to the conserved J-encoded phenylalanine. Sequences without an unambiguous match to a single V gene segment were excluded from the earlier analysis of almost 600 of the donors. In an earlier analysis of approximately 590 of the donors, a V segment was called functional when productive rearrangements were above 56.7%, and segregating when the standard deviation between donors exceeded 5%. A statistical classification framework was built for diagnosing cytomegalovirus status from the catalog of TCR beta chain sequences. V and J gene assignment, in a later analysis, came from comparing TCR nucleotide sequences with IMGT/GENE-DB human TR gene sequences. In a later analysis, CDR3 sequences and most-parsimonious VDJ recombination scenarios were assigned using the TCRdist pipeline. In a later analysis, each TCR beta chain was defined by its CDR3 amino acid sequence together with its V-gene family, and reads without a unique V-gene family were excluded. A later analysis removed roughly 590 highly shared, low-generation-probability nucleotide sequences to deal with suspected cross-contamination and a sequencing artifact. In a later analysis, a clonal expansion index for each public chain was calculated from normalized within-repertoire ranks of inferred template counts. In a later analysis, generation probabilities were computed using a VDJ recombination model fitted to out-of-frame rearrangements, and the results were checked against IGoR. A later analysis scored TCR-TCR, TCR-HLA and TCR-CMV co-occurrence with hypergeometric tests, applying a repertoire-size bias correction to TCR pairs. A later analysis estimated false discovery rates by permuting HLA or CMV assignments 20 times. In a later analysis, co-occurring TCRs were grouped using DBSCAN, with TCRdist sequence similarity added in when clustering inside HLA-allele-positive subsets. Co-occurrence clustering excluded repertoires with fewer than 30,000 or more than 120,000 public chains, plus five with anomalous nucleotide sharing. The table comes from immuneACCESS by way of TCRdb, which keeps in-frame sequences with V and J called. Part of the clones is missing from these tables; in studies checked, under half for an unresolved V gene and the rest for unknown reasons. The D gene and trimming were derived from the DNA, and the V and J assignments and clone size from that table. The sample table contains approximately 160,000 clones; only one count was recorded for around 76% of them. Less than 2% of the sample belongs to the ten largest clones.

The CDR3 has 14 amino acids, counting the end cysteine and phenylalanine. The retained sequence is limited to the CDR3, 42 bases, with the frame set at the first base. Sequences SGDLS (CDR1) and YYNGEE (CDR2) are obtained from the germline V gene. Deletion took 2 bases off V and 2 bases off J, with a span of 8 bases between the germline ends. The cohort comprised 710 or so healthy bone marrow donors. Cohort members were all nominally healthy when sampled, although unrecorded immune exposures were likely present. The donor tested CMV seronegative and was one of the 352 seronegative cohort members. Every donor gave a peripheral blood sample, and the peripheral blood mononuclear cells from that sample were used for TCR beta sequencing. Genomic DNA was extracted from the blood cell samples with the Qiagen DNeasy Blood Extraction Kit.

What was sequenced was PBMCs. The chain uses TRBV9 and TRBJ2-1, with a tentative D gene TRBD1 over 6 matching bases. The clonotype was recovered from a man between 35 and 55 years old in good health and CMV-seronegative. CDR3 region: CASSVGGPYNEQFF. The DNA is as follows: TGTGCCAGCAGCGTTGGGGGCCCCTACAATGAGCAGTTCTTC.